This T cell receptor beta chain derives from a study of blood T cell repertoires in COVID-19. Study as a whole: Researchers got acute and convalescent COVID-19 samples from the United States, Italy and Spain. The analysed material was cDNA or gDNA that came from T cells, B-cell-depleted T cells, or PBMCs.

Per the authors' pipeline: Reference gene primer amplification in the assay estimated nucleated cell counts. The method was immunoSEQ multiplex PCR; TCRdb's version includes in-frame clones alone and lacks a portion of them. V and J calls and clone size follow that table, whereas D and trimming were derived from the DNA. Here the sample spans roughly 170,000 clones, about 88% being singletons. The CDR3 is 15 residues long. V was shortened by 0 bases and J by 5 bases, with 8 bases between the two germline ends. CDR1 is MGHRA and CDR2 is YSYEKL in the germline V gene. The V gene is TRBV4-1, the J gene TRBJ1-6, with D unresolved. The sequencing sample was made of peripheral blood. The clonotype was recovered from a man aged 35 to 55 with active or convalescent COVID-19. Written as DNA, the CDR3 is TGCGCCAGCAGCCAAGAGCGGGATCATAATTCACCCCTCCACTTT. Protein sequence: CASSQERDHNSPLHF.